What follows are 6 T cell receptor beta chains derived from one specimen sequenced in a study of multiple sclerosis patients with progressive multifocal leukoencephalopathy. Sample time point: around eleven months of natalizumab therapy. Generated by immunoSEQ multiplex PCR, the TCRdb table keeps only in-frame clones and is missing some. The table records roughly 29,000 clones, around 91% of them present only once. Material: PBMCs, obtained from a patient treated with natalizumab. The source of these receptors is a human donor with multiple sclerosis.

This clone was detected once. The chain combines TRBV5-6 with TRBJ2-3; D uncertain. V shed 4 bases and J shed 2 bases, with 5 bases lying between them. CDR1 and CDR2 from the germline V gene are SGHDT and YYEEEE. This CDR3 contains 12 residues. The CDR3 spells CASSGSTDTQYF. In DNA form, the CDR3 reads TGTGCCAGCAGCGGGTCCACAGATACGCAGTATTTT.

For the CDR3, the DNA is TGTGCCAGCAGCGTAGGGGGCGGGGAGACCCAGTACTTC. It yields the protein CASSVGGGETQYF. The gene calls are TRBV9 and TRBJ2-5; D may correspond to TRBD1 or TRBD2 (5 bases each). The CDR3 length is 13 residues. Germline loops: CDR1 SGDLS, CDR2 YYNGEE. Between the trimmed V and J ends, which lost 0 bases and 5 bases, there was a span of 8 bases.

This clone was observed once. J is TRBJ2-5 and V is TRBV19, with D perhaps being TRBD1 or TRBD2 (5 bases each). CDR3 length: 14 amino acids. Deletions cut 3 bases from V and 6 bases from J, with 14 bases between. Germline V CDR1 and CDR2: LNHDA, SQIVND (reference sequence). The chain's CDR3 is CASSIPGAGKTQYF. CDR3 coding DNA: TGTGCCAGTAGTATTCCCGGGGCAGGGAAGACCCAGTACTTC.

CDR3: CASSPRDSNSPLHF. In DNA, the CDR3 is TGTGCCAGCTCACCCCGAGACTCAAATTCACCCCTCCACTTT. The chain has TRBV18 and TRBJ1-6, with D hard to call. The CDR3 contains 14 residues. Per germline, CDR1 KGHSH and CDR2 LQKENI. Trimming shortened V by 3 bases and J by 7 bases, and 10 bases separated the two germline ends. The entire variable domain, with the rest obtained from reference TRBV18 and TRBJ1-6, is as follows: NAGVMQNPRHLVRRRGQEARLRCSPMKGHSHVYWYRQLPEEGLKFMVYLQKENIIDESGMPKERFSAEFPKEGPSILRIQQVVRGDSAAYFCASSPRDSNSPLHFGNGTRLTVT.

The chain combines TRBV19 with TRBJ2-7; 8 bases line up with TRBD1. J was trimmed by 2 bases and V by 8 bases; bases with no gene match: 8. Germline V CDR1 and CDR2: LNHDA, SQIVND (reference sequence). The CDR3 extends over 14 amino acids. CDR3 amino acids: CASSPRDRPYEQYF. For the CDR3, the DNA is TGTGCCAGTTCCCCCCGGGACAGGCCCTACGAGCAGTACTTC.

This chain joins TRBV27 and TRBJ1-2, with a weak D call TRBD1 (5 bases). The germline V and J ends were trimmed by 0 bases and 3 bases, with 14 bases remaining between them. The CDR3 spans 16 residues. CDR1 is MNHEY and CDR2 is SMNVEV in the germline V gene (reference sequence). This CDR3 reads CASSLSVGLPYYGYTF. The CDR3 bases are TGTGCCAGCAGTTTATCCGTGGGACTACCCTACTATGGCTACACCTTC.